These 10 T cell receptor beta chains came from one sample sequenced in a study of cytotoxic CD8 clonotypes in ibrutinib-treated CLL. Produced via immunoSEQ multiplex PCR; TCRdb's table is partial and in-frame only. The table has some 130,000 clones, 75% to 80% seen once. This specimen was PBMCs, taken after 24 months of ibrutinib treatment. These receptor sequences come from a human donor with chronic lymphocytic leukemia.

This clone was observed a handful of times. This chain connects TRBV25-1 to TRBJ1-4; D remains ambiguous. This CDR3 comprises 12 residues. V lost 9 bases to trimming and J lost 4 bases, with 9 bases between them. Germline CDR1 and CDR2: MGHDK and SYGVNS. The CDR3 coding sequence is TGTGCCAGTAGGTGGGATAATGAAAAACTGTTTTTT. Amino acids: CASRWDNEKLFF.

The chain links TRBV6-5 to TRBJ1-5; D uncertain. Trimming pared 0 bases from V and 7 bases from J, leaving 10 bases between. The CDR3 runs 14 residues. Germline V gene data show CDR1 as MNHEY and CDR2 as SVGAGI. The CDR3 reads CASSYSGTGQPQHF. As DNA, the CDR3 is TGTGCCAGCAGTTACTCGGGAACGGGACAGCCCCAGCATTTT.

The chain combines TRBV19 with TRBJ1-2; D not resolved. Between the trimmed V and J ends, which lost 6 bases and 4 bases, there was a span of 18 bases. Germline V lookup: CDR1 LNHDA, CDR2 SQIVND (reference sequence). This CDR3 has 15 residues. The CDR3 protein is CASSPELGWGYGYTF. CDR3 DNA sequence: TGTGCCAGTAGCCCGGAGCTAGGGTGGGGCTATGGCTACACCTTC.

The CDR3 loop reads CASSPDRGRYEQYF. In nucleotides, the CDR3 is TGTGCCAGCAGTCCCGACAGGGGTAGGTACGAGCAGTACTTC. J is TRBJ2-7 and V is TRBV27; 8 nucleotides align to TRBD1. The J segment lost 4 bases and the V segment lost 5 bases, leaving 7 bases of the junction unmatched. Germline loops: CDR1 MNHEY, CDR2 SMNVEV (reference sequence). There are 14 residues in the CDR3.

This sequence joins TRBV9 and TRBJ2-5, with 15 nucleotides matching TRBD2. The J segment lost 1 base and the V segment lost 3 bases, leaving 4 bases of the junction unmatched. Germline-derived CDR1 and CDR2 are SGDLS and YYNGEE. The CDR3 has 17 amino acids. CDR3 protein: CASSAGLAGGAQETQYF. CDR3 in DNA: TGTGCCAGCAGCGCCGGACTAGCGGGGGGGGCCCAAGAGACCCAGTACTTC.

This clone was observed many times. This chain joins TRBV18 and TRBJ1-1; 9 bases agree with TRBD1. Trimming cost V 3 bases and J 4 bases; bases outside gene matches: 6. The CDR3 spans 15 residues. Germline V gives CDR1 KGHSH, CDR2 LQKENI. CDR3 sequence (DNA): TGTGCCAGCTCACCCACAGGGGGCTCGGGCACTGAAGCTTTCTTT. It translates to CASSPTGGSGTEAFF.

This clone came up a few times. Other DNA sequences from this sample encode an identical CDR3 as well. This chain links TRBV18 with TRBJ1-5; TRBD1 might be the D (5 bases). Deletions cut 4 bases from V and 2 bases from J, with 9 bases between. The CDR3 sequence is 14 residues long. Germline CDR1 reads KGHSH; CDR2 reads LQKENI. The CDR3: CASSRGGGNQPQHF. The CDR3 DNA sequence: TGTGCCAGCTCACGCGGAGGGGGCAATCAGCCCCAGCATTTT.

CDR3 nucleotides: TGTGCCAGCTCCCTACCGACAGGGCAGAACTATGGCTACACCTTC. This encodes CASSLPTGQNYGYTF. The chain carries TRBV18 and TRBJ1-2; 7 positions agree with TRBD1. With V trimmed by 6 bases and J by 2 bases, 9 bases remained unmatched. The germline V gene has CDR1 KGHSH and CDR2 LQKENI. The CDR3 extends over 15 amino acids. Full variable domain (outside the CDR3, taken from reference TRBV18 and TRBJ1-2): NAGVMQNPRHLVRRRGQEARLRCSPMKGHSHVYWYRQLPEEGLKFMVYLQKENIIDESGMPKERFSAEFPKEGPSILRIQQVVRGDSAAYFCASSLPTGQNYGYTFGSGTRLTVV.

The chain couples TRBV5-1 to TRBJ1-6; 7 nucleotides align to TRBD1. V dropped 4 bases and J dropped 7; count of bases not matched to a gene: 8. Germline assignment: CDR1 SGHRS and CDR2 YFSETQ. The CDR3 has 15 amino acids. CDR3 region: CASSQGTEENSPLHF. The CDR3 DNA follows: TGCGCCAGCAGCCAAGGGACAGAGGAAAATTCACCCCTCCACTTT.

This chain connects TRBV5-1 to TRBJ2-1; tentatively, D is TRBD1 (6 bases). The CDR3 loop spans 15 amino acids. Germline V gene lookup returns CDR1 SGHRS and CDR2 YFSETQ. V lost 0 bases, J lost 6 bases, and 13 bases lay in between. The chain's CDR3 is CASSLALRGINEQFF. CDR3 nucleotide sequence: TGCGCCAGCAGCTTGGCCTTAAGGGGGATCAATGAGCAGTTCTTC.